This T cell receptor beta chain was found in a study of persistence of HIV-infected CD4 T cells. About the research overall: Median time on suppressive ART was more than seven years.

Concerning this clone itself: Its target is unknown.

Findings and caveats of the study: Antigen-responding cells were enriched for degenerate expanded CDR3beta sequences.

The germline gives CDR1 LGHDT, CDR2 YNNKEL (reference sequence). There are 14 residues in the CDR3. V was pared by 1 base and J by 6 bases, with 10 bases between. The libraries were made with immunoSEQ version 4 in survey mode. TCRdb keeps only in-frame clones here, not all; method: immunoSEQ multiplex PCR. The sample has tens of thousands of clones; more than 70% are singletons. The stimulus was an HIV-1 Gag 15-mer peptide pool, about 1 ug/peptide/mL. CD40L/CD69 double-negative CD45RO-high memory CD4+ T cells were collected. The sequence was collected from an adult man with HIV who was CMV-seropositive. The chain is built from TRBV3-1 (or the pseudogene TRBV3-2) and TRBJ1-5; D unclear. The source material was CD4+ T cells sorted from PBMCs after approximately 19-hour stimulation, sampled from a patient who received antiretroviral therapy. CDR3 protein: CASSQALGGQPQHF. CDR3 coding DNA: TGTGCCAGCAGCCAAGCTTTGGGAGGTCAGCCCCAGCATTTT.